The 21 T cell receptor beta chains reported below all come from one sample, sequenced in a study of blood T cell repertoires in COVID-19. Data came from immunoSEQ multiplex PCR; TCRdb stores just in-frame clones and leaves some out. The sample lists 150,000 or so clones, roughly four fifths occurring once. The source material was peripheral blood. Receptors were obtained from a woman of 80 years or more with acute or convalescent COVID-19.

The chain carries TRBV19 and TRBJ1-5, with D possibly TRBD1 on 6 matching bases. The germline V gene encodes CDR1 LNHDA and CDR2 SQIVND (reference sequence). V lost 3 bases to trimming and J lost 4 bases, with 16 bases between them. CDR3 length equals 16 residues. The CDR3 loop is CASSIRTTGMNQPQHF. CDR3 DNA sequence: TGTGCCAGTAGTATCCGGACAACAGGGATGAATCAGCCCCAGCATTTT.

The chain employs TRBV27 and TRBJ1-1; the D is unclear. V was cut by 3 bases and J by 1 base, with 6 bases left in between. The germline V gene encodes CDR1 MNHEY and CDR2 SMNVEV (reference sequence). The CDR3 length is 13 residues. CDR3 sequence: CASSFGGNTEAFF. The CDR3 DNA follows: TGTGCCAGCAGTTTCGGAGGGAACACTGAAGCTTTCTTT.

This chain joins TRBV2 and TRBJ2-7; D may be TRBD2 (6 bases). This CDR3 is 14 amino acids long. Looked up from germline, CDR1 is SNHLY and CDR2 is FYNNEI. V was pared by 5 bases and J by 6 bases, with 17 bases between. The CDR3 loop is CASSWRDSSSEQYF. The CDR3 coding sequence is TGTGCCAGCAGTTGGAGGGACTCGTCTTCCGAGCAGTACTTC. Full variable domain (missing parts from reference TRBV2 and TRBJ2-7): EPEVTQTPSHQVTQMGQEVILRCVPISNHLYFYWYRQILGQKVEFLVSFYNNEISEKSEIFDDQFSVERPDGSNFTLKIRSTKLEDSAMYFCASSWRDSSSEQYFGPGTRLTVT.

The chain employs TRBV30 and TRBJ2-5; 8 bases align to TRBD2. V was pared by 4 bases and J by 4 bases, with 2 bases of the junction left unmatched. The germline gives CDR1 GTSNPN, CDR2 SVGIG (reference sequence). The length of the CDR3 is 12 residues. The CDR3: CAWTTSGETQYF. For the CDR3, the DNA is TGTGCCTGGACAACTAGCGGAGAGACCCAGTACTTC.

This clone showed up just once. J is TRBJ2-1 and V is TRBV5-4; D may be TRBD2 (6 bases). Looked up from germline, CDR1 is SGHNT and CDR2 is YYREEE (reference sequence). This CDR3 has 15 residues. Trimming removed 0 bases from V and 7 bases from J, with 14 bases in between. The CDR3 is CASSLAASESNEQFF. DNA for the CDR3: TGTGCCAGCAGCTTGGCCGCTAGCGAGAGTAATGAGCAGTTCTTC.

The chain recombines TRBV5-5 with TRBJ2-1; a possible D gene is TRBD2 (5 bases). Germline V gene data show CDR1 as SGHKS and CDR2 as YYEKEE (reference sequence). Between the trimmed V and J ends, which lost 0 bases and 0 bases, there was a span of 7 bases. The CDR3 is made up of 15 amino acids. CDR3 bases: TGTGCCAGCAGCTTGGACGGGGACTCCTACAATGAGCAGTTCTTC. Amino acids: CASSLDGDSYNEQFF. Combining the CDR3 with reference TRBV5-5 and TRBJ2-1 gives the whole variable domain DAGVTQSPTHLIKTRGQQVTLRCSPISGHKSVSWYQQVLGQGPQFIFQYYEKEERGRGNFPDRFSARQFPNYSSELNVNALLLGDSALYLCASSLDGDSYNEQFFGPGTRLTVL.

The V and J genes are TRBV27 and TRBJ2-1, with D maybe TRBD2 (6 bases). The CDR3 spans 13 residues. Trimming stripped 5 bases from V and 4 bases from J, with 9 bases between. Germline V gene lookup returns CDR1 MNHEY and CDR2 SMNVEV (reference sequence). CDR3 nucleotides: TGTGCCAGCAGTGGGACTTATTACAATGAGCAGTTCTTC. As protein: CASSGTYYNEQFF.

V gene TRBV7-8 combines with J gene TRBJ2-7, with a tentative D call TRBD1 (7 bases). V was shortened by 2 bases and J by 5 bases, with 19 bases between the two germline ends. The CDR3 runs to 16 residues. Germline lookup yields CDR1 SGHVS and CDR2 FQNEAQ. CDR3 loop: CASSLLDAGGRNEQYF. Here the CDR3 DNA reads TGTGCCAGCAGCTTATTGGACGCAGGGGGGAGAAACGAGCAGTACTTC. Based on the CDR3 plus reference TRBV7-8 and TRBJ2-7, the full variable domain is GAGVSQSPRYKVAKRGQDVALRCDPISGHVSLFWYQQALGQGPEFLTYFQNEAQLDKSGLPSDRFFAERPEGSVSTLKIQRTQQEDSAVYLCASSLLDAGGRNEQYFGPGTRLTVT.

This clone appeared a few times. This chain connects TRBV5-6 to TRBJ1-4, with a tentative D call TRBD1 (5 bases). V gave up 1 base and J gave up 8 bases, with 12 bases separating them. The CDR3 consists of 14 residues. Germline CDR1 SGHDT, CDR2 YYEEEE. The CDR3 protein is CASSLLAGTEKLFF. DNA for the CDR3: TGTGCCAGCAGCTTGCTGGCGGGGACGGAAAAACTGTTTTTT.

V gene TRBV7-2 combines with J gene TRBJ1-2; 8 bases align to TRBD1. The junction had 2 bases not matched to a gene; V was cut back by 0 bases and J by 5 bases. From germline, CDR1 is SGHTA and CDR2 FQGNSA. The CDR3 loop spans 14 amino acids. This chain's CDR3 is CASSLARTGYGYTF. The CDR3 DNA reads as TGTGCCAGCAGCTTAGCGAGGACAGGGTATGGCTACACCTTC.

The chain uses TRBV15 and TRBJ1-2, with D perhaps matching TRBD1 (5 bases). The CDR3 length is 16 residues. V shed 0 bases and J shed 7 bases, with 18 bases lying between them. Germline V gives CDR1 LNHNV, CDR2 YYDKDF (reference sequence). The CDR3 DNA is TGTGCCACCAGCAGAGATACCACGGGCAGGGCGGCTGGCTACACCTTC. Encoded protein: CATSRDTTGRAAGYTF.

The chain combines TRBV7-2 with TRBJ1-1; D gene uncertain. The CDR3 consists of 13 residues. Germline V gives CDR1 SGHTA, CDR2 FQGNSA. Trimming shortened V by 2 bases and J by 1 base, and 5 bases separated the two germline ends. CDR3 loop: CASSLWANTEAFF. The CDR3 DNA is TGTGCCAGCAGCTTATGGGCGAACACTGAAGCTTTCTTT. Using reference TRBV7-2 and TRBJ1-1 for the parts outside the CDR3, the full variable domain is GAGVSQSPSNKVTEKGKDVELRCDPISGHTALYWYRQSLGQGLEFLIYFQGNSAPDKSGLPSDRFSAERTGGSVSTLTIQRTQQEDSAVYLCASSLWANTEAFFGQGTRLTVV.

The chain uses TRBV15 and TRBJ2-1, with 9 positions matching TRBD2. V lost 3 bases, J lost 5 bases, and 8 bases stayed unmatched. The CDR3 is 16 amino acids. CDR1 and CDR2 from the germline V gene are LNHNV and YYDKDF (reference sequence). The DNA of the CDR3 is TGTGCCACCAGCAGGGGCTCCAGCGGGAGGAACAATGAGCAGTTCTTC. As protein: CATSRGSSGRNNEQFF.

The gene calls are TRBV5-4 and TRBJ2-7, with TRBD2 matching over 8 bases. This CDR3 is 15 amino acids long. CDR1 is SGHNT, CDR2 YYREEE, per germline (reference sequence). V was clipped by 0 bases and J by 5 bases; unmatched bases: 7. CDR3 nucleotides: TGTGCCAGCAGCTTGGATGCCAGCGGGAGCCACGAGCAGTACTTC. Translating it yields CASSLDASGSHEQYF.

The chain is built from TRBV18 and TRBJ2-1; maybe TRBD2 (5 bases). Germline values: CDR1 KGHSH, CDR2 LQKENI. Trimming removed 5 bases at V and 1 base at J, with 15 bases between. The CDR3 runs to 16 residues. The CDR3 sequence: CASSEQLDRSYNEQFF. The DNA of the CDR3 is TGTGCCAGCTCAGAGCAACTAGATCGGTCCTACAATGAGCAGTTCTTC.

This chain uses TRBV24-1 with TRBJ1-5; no definite D call. The germline V gene has CDR1 KGHDR and CDR2 SFDVKD. The CDR3 is 14 amino acids. Trimming removed 4 bases from V and 3 bases from J, with 9 bases in between. CDR3 in amino acids: CATSESWANQPQHF. In DNA form, the CDR3 reads TGTGCCACCAGTGAGAGCTGGGCCAATCAGCCCCAGCATTTT.

The genes are TRBV28 and TRBJ2-7, with D perhaps TRBD2 (5 bases). CDR1 is MDHEN, CDR2 SYDVKM, per germline. V was pared by 8 bases and J by 2 bases, with 10 bases between. CDR3 length equals 12 residues. Here the CDR3 DNA reads TGTGCCAGCGGGAGTGCCGCCTACGAGCAGTACTTC. Protein sequence: CASGSAAYEQYF.

The chain has TRBV12-5 and TRBJ1-5, with 8 nucleotides matching TRBD1. V trimming: 3 bases; J trimming: 6 bases; junction bases outside the gene matches: 1. This CDR3 is built from 13 residues. Germline CDR1 is LGHNT and CDR2 is FRNRAP. Here the CDR3 reads CASGLTGGQPQHF. The CDR3, as DNA: TGTGCTAGTGGTTTAACAGGGGGTCAGCCCCAGCATTTT.

This clone was picked up a small number of times. The chain uses TRBV2 and TRBJ2-7, with 8 nucleotides matching TRBD2. V dropped 4 bases and J dropped 5; count of bases not matched to a gene: 7. The V gene's germline CDR1 is SNHLY and CDR2 FYNNEI. CDR3 length: 14 amino acids. CDR3 sequence (DNA): TGTGCCAGCAGTGGACCCCCAGCGGGAGACGAGCAGTACTTC. It yields the protein CASSGPPAGDEQYF.

The CDR3 bases are TGCAGTGCTGCGACGGGAGGCGAGCAGTTCTTC. Residues: CSAATGGEQFF. The chain has TRBV20-1 and TRBJ2-1; 7 bases agree with TRBD2. Germline CDR1 DFQATT, CDR2 SNEGSKA (reference sequence). The CDR3 sequence is 11 residues long. V shed 5 bases, J shed 10 bases, and the junction held 5 bases outside the gene matches.

The V call is TRBV20-1, the J call TRBJ2-3, with 10 bases matching TRBD2. Germline CDR1 reads DFQATT; CDR2 reads SNEGSKA (reference sequence). The CDR3 spans 16 residues. With 3 bases clipped from V and 2 bases from J, the junction kept 8 bases outside the gene matches. The CDR3 spells CSASIASGSVTDTQYF. The CDR3 DNA sequence: TGCAGTGCTAGTATCGCTAGCGGGAGTGTCACAGATACGCAGTATTTT.